This T cell receptor beta chain was captured in a study of CD8 T cells in Susac syndrome. Sequencing targeted TCR beta in blood CD8+ and CD4+ T cells. TEMRA cells were enriched by FACS, and CD4+ and CD8+ T cells were negatively isolated. Reverse transcription used roughly 0.45 to 1 ug RNA and random hexamers. Across 54 Vbeta and 13 Jbeta, immunoSEQ multiplex PCR amplified TCR beta CDR3. TCRdb re-called the immunoSEQ multiplex PCR reads through MiXCR, storing one row per CDR3 protein. The sample has fewer than 300,000 distinct CDR3 sequences, roughly 85% seen once; the top ten hold about 0.11%. J was trimmed by 3 bases and V by 4 bases; bases with no gene match: 15. The V gene's germline CDR1 is SGDLS and CDR2 YYNGEE. CDR3 length equals 17 residues.

Specimen: CD8+ T cells from PBMCs. The rearrangement links TRBV9 to TRBJ1-1, with 7 bases identical to TRBD1. The receptor was isolated from a human donor with multiple sclerosis. The DNA for the CDR3 is TGTGCCAGCAGCCCTGGGACAGTACCGATTGAATACACTGAAGCTTTCTTT. It specifies CASSPGTVPIEYTEAFF.